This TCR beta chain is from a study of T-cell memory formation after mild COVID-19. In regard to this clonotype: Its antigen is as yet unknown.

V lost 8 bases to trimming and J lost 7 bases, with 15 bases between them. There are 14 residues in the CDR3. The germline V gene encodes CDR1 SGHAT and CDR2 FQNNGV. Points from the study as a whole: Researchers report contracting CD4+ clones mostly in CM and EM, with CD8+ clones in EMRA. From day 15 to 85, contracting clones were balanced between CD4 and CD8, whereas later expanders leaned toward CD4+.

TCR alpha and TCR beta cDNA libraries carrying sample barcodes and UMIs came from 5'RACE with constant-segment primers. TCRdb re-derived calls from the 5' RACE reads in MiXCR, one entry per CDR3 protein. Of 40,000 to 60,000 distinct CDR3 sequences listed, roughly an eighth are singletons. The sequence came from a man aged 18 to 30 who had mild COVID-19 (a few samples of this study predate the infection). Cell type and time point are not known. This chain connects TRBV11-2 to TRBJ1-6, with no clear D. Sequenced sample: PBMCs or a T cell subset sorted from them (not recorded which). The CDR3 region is CASGRAGGNSPLHF. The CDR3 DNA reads TGTGCCAGCGGGCGCGCGGGAGGCAATTCACCCCTCCACTTT.